This T cell receptor (beta chain) came from a study of blood T cells in healthy people across ages. A J-beta primer mix and a sample-barcoded 5' primer were used in a second PCR of about 7 to 12 cycles. TCRdb reprocessed the 5' RACE reads via MiXCR and lists one record per CDR3 protein. The sample comprises 600,000 to 1,000,000 distinct CDR3 sequences, roughly 64% of which are singletons, and approximately 20% rests with the top ten. Germline loops: CDR1 MNHEY, CDR2 SVGEGT. V lost 6 bases to trimming and J lost 14 bases, with 17 bases between them. The CDR3 covers 12 residues. This clonotype was detected only a few times.

The sequencing sample was made of blood. This clonotype originated in a man between 25 and 39 years old in good health. The chain combines TRBV6-2 or TRBV6-3 with TRBJ2-1, with D tentatively TRBD2 (6 bases). The CDR3 sequence is CASRLNGGLEFF. Written as DNA, the CDR3 is TGTGCCAGCAGACTAAACGGGGGTTTGGAGTTCTTC.